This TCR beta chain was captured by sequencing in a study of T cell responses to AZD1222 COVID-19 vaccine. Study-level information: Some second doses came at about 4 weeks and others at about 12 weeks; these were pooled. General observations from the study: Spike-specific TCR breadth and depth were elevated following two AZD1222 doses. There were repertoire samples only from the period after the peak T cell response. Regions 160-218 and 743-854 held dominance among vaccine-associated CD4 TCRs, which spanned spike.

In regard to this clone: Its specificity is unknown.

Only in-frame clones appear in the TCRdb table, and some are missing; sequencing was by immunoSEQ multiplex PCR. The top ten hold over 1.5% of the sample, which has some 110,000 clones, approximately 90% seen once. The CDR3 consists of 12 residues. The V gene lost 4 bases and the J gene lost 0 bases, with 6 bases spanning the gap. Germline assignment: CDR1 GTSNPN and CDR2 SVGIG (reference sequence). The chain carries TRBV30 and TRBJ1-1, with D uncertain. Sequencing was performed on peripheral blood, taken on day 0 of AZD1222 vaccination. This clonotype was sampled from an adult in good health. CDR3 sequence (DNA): TGTGCCTGGAAACGACTGAACACTGAAGCTTTCTTT. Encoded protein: CAWKRLNTEAFF. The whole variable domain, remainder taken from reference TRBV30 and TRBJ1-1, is SQTIHQWPATLVQPVGSPLSLECTVEGTSNPNLYWYRQAAGRGLQLLFYSVGIGQISSEVPQNLSASRPQDRQFILSSKKLLLSDSGFYLCAWKRLNTEAFFGQGTRLTVV.